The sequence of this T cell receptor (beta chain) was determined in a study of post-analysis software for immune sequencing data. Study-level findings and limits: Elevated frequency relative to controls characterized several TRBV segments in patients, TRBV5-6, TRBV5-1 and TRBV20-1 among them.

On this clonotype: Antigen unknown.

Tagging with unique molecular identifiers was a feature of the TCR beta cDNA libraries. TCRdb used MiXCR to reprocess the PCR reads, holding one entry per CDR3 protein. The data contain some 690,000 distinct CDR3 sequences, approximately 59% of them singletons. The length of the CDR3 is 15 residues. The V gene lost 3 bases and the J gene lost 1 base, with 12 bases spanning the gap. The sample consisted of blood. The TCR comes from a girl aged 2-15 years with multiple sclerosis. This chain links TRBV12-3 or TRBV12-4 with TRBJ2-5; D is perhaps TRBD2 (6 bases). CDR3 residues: CASSLQGGPQETQYF. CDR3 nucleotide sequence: TGTGCCAGCAGTTTGCAGGGAGGCCCCCAAGAGACCCAGTACTTC.